This entry describes one TCR beta chain. These data come from a study of blood T cell repertoires in COVID-19. Clones were read by immunoSEQ multiplex PCR, and TCRdb kept only the in-frame ones, dropping some. The sample lists roughly 380,000 clones; 89% were seen once. The CDR3 length is 14 residues. CDR1 and CDR2 (germline): SQVTM, ANQGSEA. Trimming stripped 7 bases from V and 2 bases from J, with 14 bases between. The chain is built from TRBV29-1 and TRBJ2-2; D possibly corresponds to TRBD2 (5 bases). The sample consisted of peripheral blood. The TCR originated in a woman in her forties with COVID-19, enrolled during active disease. The CDR3: CSAGREGNTGELFF. The CDR3 DNA reads as TGCAGCGCTGGGCGCGAGGGCAACACCGGGGAGCTGTTTTTT.